Below, one T cell receptor beta chain is given with its context. Its antigen is not known. Per germline, CDR1 LNHDA and CDR2 SQIVND (reference sequence). The trim removed 8 bases at V and 1 base at J, leaving 7 bases unmatched. The CDR3 contains 14 residues. These data come from a study of cytomegalovirus exposure and HLA in healthy donors. Study-level findings and limits: In an earlier analysis, most TCR beta V segments were productive about 87% or about 30% of the time. A later analysis linked around 15,000 TCR beta sequences to HLA alleles at 0.05 false discovery rate. Most TCR sequences showed up rarely, but some public TCRs showed up in many donors.

The study ran its PCR with 60 Vbeta and 13 Jbeta primers. Generated by immunoSEQ multiplex PCR, the TCRdb table keeps only in-frame clones and is missing some. Of under 150,000 clones listed, roughly three quarters were seen once; the top ten hold about 2%. Input material: PBMCs. The chain combines TRBV19 with TRBJ1-1, with 7 bases fitting TRBD1. This TCR derives from a man younger than 30 in good health and CMV-seronegative. CDR3 residues: CASLNRGENTEAFF. In DNA form, the CDR3 reads TGTGCCAGTTTAAACAGGGGAGAGAACACTGAAGCTTTCTTT.